This T cell receptor beta chain was profiled in a study of control samples from healthy donors and cancer patients. V dropped 3 bases and J dropped 3 bases, with 6 bases sitting between them. There are 12 residues in the CDR3. Germline V gene lookup returns CDR1 SGHDN and CDR2 FVKESK. Measured with immunoSEQ multiplex PCR; TCRdb has only the in-frame clones, and not every one. The sample holds around 170,000 clones; approximately 90% are singletons and the top ten take less than 0.75%. The chain carries TRBV14 and TRBJ2-7; D gene ambiguous. What was sequenced was blood. The receptor was derived from a woman in her 30s in good health. The CDR3, as DNA: TGTGCCAGCAGCCAGACCTTCTACGAGCAGTACTTC. It specifies CASSQTFYEQYF.